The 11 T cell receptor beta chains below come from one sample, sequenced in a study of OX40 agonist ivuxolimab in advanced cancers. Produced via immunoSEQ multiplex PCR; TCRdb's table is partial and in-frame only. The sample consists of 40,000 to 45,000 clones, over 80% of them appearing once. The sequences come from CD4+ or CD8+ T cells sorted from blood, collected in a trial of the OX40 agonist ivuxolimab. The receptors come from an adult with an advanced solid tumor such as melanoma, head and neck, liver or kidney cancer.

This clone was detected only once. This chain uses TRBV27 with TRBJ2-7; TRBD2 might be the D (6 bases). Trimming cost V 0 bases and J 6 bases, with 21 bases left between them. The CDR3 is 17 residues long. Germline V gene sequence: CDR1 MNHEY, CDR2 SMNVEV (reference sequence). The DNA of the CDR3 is TGTGCCAGCAGTTTATCGGGGAGGTCCAGGGCAAGTCTCGAGCAGTACTTC. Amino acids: CASSLSGRSRASLEQYF.

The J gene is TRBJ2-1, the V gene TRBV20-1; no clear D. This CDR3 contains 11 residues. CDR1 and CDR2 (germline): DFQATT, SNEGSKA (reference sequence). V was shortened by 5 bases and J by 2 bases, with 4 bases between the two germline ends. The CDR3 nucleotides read TGCAGTGCTTTCCCCTACAATGAGCAGTTCTTC. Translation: CSAFPYNEQFF.

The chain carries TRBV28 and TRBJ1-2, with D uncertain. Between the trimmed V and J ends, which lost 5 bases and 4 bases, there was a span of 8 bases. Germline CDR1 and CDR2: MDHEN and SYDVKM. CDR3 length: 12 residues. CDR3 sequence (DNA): TGTGCCAGCAGTAGTGGTTCCTATGGCTACACCTTC. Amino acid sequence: CASSSGSYGYTF.

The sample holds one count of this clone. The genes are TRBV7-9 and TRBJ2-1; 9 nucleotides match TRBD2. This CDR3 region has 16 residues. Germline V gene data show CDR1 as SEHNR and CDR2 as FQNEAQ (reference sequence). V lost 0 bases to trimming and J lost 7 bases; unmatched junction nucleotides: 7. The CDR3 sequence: CASSLAGSGSRNEQFF. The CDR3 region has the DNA TGTGCCAGCAGCTTAGCGGGTAGCGGGAGTAGGAATGAGCAGTTCTTC.

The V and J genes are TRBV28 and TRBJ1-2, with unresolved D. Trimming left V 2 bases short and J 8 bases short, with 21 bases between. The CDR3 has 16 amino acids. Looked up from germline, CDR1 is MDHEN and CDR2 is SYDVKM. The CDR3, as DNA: TGTGCCAGCAGTTTAATGGGGTGGCAGCATCTGAGAGGCTACACCTTC. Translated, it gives CASSLMGWQHLRGYTF.

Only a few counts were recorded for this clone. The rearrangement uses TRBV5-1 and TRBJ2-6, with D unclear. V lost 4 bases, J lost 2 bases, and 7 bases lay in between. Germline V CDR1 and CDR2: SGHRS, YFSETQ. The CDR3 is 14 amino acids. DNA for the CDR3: TGCGCCAGCAGCCTAGACCCTGGGGCCAACGTCCTGACTTTC. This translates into CASSLDPGANVLTF.

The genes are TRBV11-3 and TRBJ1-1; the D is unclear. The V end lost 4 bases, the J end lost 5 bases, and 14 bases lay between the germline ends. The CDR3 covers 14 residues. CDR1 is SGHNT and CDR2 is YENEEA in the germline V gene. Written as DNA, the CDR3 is TGTGCCAGCAGCTCAGTTGGGCTGCGGACTGAAGCTTTCTTT. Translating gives CASSSVGLRTEAFF. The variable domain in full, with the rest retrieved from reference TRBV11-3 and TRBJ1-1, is EAGVVQSPRYKIIEKKQPVAFWCNPISGHNTLYWYLQNLGQGPELLIRYENEEAVDDSQLPKDRFSAERLKGVDSTLKIQPAELGDSAVYLCASSSVGLRTEAFFGQGTRLTVV.

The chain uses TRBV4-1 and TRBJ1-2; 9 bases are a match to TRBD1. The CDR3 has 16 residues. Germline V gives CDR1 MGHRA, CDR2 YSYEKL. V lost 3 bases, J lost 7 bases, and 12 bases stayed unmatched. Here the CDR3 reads CASSQGQGSGVRGYTF. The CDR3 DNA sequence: TGCGCCAGCAGCCAGGGACAGGGCTCGGGCGTCCGTGGCTACACCTTC.

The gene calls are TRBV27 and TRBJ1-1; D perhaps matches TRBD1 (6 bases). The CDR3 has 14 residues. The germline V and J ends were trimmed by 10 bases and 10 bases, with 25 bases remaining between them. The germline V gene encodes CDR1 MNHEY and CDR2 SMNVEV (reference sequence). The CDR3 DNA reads TGTGCCACCCAAAAAGGGGGGTTAGACGGTGTAGCTTTCTTT. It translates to CATQKGGLDGVAFF.

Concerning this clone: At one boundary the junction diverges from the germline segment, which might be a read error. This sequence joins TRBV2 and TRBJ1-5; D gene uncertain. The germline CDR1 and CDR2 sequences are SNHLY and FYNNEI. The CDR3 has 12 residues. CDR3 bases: TGTGCCAGCACTGAAAAGGGCCAGCCCCAGCATTTT. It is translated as CASTEKGQPQHF.

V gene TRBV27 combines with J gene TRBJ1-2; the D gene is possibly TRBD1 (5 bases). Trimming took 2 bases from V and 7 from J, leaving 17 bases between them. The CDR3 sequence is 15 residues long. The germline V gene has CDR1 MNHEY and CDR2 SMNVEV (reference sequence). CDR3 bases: TGTGCCAGCAGTTTAGGGGGGTACCCTAGCGGTGGCTACACCTTC. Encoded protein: CASSLGGYPSGGYTF.